One and the same sample provided the 13 T cell receptor beta chains below, sequenced in a study of beta chain bispecific antibodies for T cell cancers. Study-wide results and limits: Normal T cells contributed less of the targeted TRBV signal than the leukemia cells did.

Their specific antigens are unknown. Either OKT3 anti-CD3 antibody or CD3/CD28 beads expanded T cells from blood mononuclear cells over roughly 3 days. TCRdb used MiXCR to reprocess the 5' RACE reads, holding one entry per CDR3 protein. This table holds just over 20,000 distinct CDR3 sequences, under 3% found once. The sample taken for sequencing was healthy donor T cells cultured with leukemia cells. The receptors originated from a human donor in good health. Some clones in this sample may be carry-over from other donors' samples.

This clonotype has at least ten counts. This chain uses TRBV30 with TRBJ2-7, with 12 bases aligning to TRBD1. This CDR3 has 15 amino acids. With V trimmed by 3 bases and J by 6 bases, 9 bases remained unmatched. In germline, CDR1 is GTSNPN, CDR2 SVGIG (reference sequence). CDR3: CAWSAGTGGLGEQYF. CDR3 coding DNA: TGTGCCTGGAGCGCCGGGACAGGGGGCTTGGGCGAGCAGTACTTC.

This clonotype was observed many times. The rearrangement joins TRBV27 to TRBJ2-5, with D uncertain. The CDR3 is 12 amino acids. V lost 8 bases and J 5 bases, leaving 12 bases between the germline ends. From germline, CDR1 is MNHEY and CDR2 SMNVEV (reference sequence). DNA for the CDR3: TGTGCCAGCGGATGGGTTGAGGAGACCCAGTACTTC. This sequence encodes CASGWVEETQYF.

The table lists this clonotype with many counts. The chain joins TRBV28 to TRBJ2-2; weak D call: TRBD2 (5 bases). The CDR3 has 14 residues. Germline-derived CDR1 and CDR2 are MDHEN and SYDVKM. With 3 bases removed from V and 3 bases from J, the gap between germline ends came to 8 bases. The CDR3 sequence is CASSLEADTGELFF. The CDR3 nucleotides are TGTGCCAGCAGTTTGGAGGCAGACACCGGGGAGCTGTTTTTT.

This clonotype was counted many times. V is TRBV27 and J is TRBJ2-7; TRBD2 aligns across 15 bases. Germline V gene sequence: CDR1 MNHEY, CDR2 SMNVEV (reference sequence). CDR3 length equals 15 residues. After removal of 6 bases from V and 7 bases from J, the junction contained 7 bases not matched to a gene. The DNA of the CDR3 is TGTGCCAGCAGCCGGACTAGCGGGGGGGCCCGAGAGCAGTACTTC. Its protein is CASSRTSGGAREQYF.

This clonotype was seen at least ten times. V is TRBV6-1 and J is TRBJ2-1, with a tentative D call TRBD1 (5 bases). Germline CDR1 is MNHNS and CDR2 is SASEGT. V was shortened by 4 bases and J by 6 bases, with 19 bases between the two germline ends. This CDR3 contains 16 residues. CDR3 in amino acids: CASSVGLGRGFNEQFF. The CDR3 DNA follows: TGTGCCAGCAGTGTCGGGTTGGGTAGGGGTTTCAATGAGCAGTTCTTC.

This clonotype has ten or more counts. This rearrangement joins TRBV27 to TRBJ2-5; D is perhaps TRBD1 or TRBD2 (5 bases each). This CDR3 contains 14 residues. Germline lookup yields CDR1 MNHEY and CDR2 SMNVEV (reference sequence). The V end was cut by 5 bases, the J end by 8 bases, with 18 bases between. The CDR3 is CASSPGTTENTQYF. The DNA of the CDR3 is TGTGCCAGCAGTCCTGGGACCACCGAAAATACCCAGTACTTC.

This clonotype has a count of ten or more. The chain couples TRBV28 to TRBJ2-5; the match to TRBD1 covers 10 bases. The CDR3 loop spans 15 amino acids. With 6 bases clipped from V and 5 bases from J, the junction kept 9 bases outside the gene matches. Germline assignment: CDR1 MDHEN and CDR2 SYDVKM. CDR3 in DNA: TGTGCCAGCAGCCTCGACAGGGGGCGGGAGGAGACCCAGTACTTC. This gives the protein CASSLDRGREETQYF.

About this clonotype: At one of its ends the junction is not consistent with the germline gene, which may arise from a read error. This sequence joins TRBV30 and TRBJ1-5; possible D gene TRBD1, 5 bases. Germline V gene data show CDR1 as GTSNPN and CDR2 as SVGIG (reference sequence). CDR3 length: 14 amino acids. The CDR3 spells CARSPLGGNQPQHF. CDR3 nucleotides: TGTGCCCGGAGCCCCTTGGGGGGAAATCAGCCCCAGCATTTT.

This clonotype was observed many times. The rearrangement uses TRBV27 and TRBJ1-1, with D perhaps matching TRBD1 (6 bases). CDR3 length: 12 amino acids. Germline CDR1 is MNHEY and CDR2 is SMNVEV (reference sequence). Trimming took off 8 bases at V and 6 bases at J, with 13 bases between the two ends. Here the CDR3 DNA reads TGTGCCAGCCGTATAGGGGGGTCTGAAGCTTTCTTT. Residues: CASRIGGSEAFF.

In its sample, this clonotype was seen many times. The chain uses TRBV19 and TRBJ2-3; TRBD1 matches 7 bases. Germline V gene data show CDR1 as LNHDA and CDR2 as SQIVND (reference sequence). There are 16 residues in the CDR3. J was trimmed by 6 bases and V by 5 bases; bases with no gene match: 14. CDR3 loop: CASSQSAGGQWDTQYF. The DNA for the CDR3 is TGTGCCAGTAGTCAGAGCGCAGGGGGTCAATGGGATACGCAGTATTTT.

This clonotype was seen many times. The gene calls are TRBV25-1 and TRBJ1-6; D not resolved. The CDR3 runs to 15 residues. V shed 3 bases and J shed 7 bases, with 13 bases lying between them. From germline, CDR1 is MGHDK and CDR2 SYGVNS. The CDR3 loop reads CASSDGVSPNSPLHF. DNA for the CDR3: TGTGCCAGCAGTGATGGGGTATCACCCAATTCACCCCTCCACTTT.

This clonotype was found many times. In DNA, the CDR3 is TGTGCCATCAGCCCTCAGGCGGATCAGCCCCAGCATTTT. It codes for CAISPQADQPQHF. The chain is built from TRBV10-3 and TRBJ1-5; D remains unclear. Trimming removed 6 bases from V and 5 bases from J, with 11 bases in between. There are 13 residues in the CDR3. Germline V lookup: CDR1 ENHRY, CDR2 SYGVKD.

This clonotype was recorded many times. The CDR3 bases are TGTGCCAGCAGCCCCCCGGACAGGGCTGGGGAGCAGTACTTC. It encodes CASSPPDRAGEQYF. The V call is TRBV5-4, the J call TRBJ2-7, with TRBD1 matching over 8 bases. V gave up 4 bases and J gave up 7 bases; unmatched junction bases: 10. Germline lookup yields CDR1 SGHNT and CDR2 YYREEE (reference sequence). The CDR3 length is 14 residues. The full variable domain, with the rest looked up from reference TRBV5-4 and TRBJ2-7, is ETGVTQSPTHLIKTRGQQVTLRCSSQSGHNTVSWYQQALGQGPQFIFQYYREEENGRGNFPPRFSGLQFPNYSSELNVNALELDDSALYLCASSPPDRAGEQYFGPGTRLTVT.